The TCR beta chain described here comes from a study of blood T cells in healthy people across ages. Study results and limitations: Naive CD4+ cells and diversity were both higher in long-lived donors than in aged donors. Conclusively comparing naive with antigen-experienced cells was impossible with unsorted PBMCs. The percentage of naive T cells correlated strongly with TCR beta diversity.

The draw of peripheral blood yielded roughly 10 milliliters from each donor. With a J-beta primer mix and a sample-barcoded 5' primer, a second PCR ran roughly 6 to 11 cycles. In TCRdb, the 5' RACE reads were re-called with MiXCR into one record per CDR3 protein. This sample yields around 280,000 distinct CDR3 sequences, of which about 25% are seen a single time; 29% belongs to the top ten. Regarding this clonotype: Its antigen is not identified.

This TCR derives from a woman aged 70-85 years in good health. Sequencing used blood.

In nucleotides, the CDR3 is TGCAGTGCCTCTCGACTAGCGGGAACGAACAGCGACGAGCAGTACTTC. It is translated as CSASRLAGTNSDEQYF. The chain combines TRBV20-1 with TRBJ2-7; 11 nucleotides agree with TRBD2. The CDR3 is 16 residues long. The trim removed 6 bases at V and 5 bases at J, leaving 15 bases unmatched. Looked up from germline, CDR1 is DFQATT and CDR2 is SNEGSKA (reference sequence).